This T cell receptor (beta chain) was identified during a study of blood T cell repertoires in COVID-19. Study background: In each case, the material was cDNA or gDNA derived from T cells, B-cell-depleted T cells, or PBMCs.

This CDR3 is built from 14 residues. Germline assignment: CDR1 SQVTM and CDR2 ANQGSEA. Trimming stripped 2 bases from V and 4 bases from J, with 13 bases between. Sequencing used immunoSEQ multiplex PCR; TCRdb keeps in-frame clones, though not all of them. This sample has roughly 150,000 clones; about 80% occur once, and the top ten carry approximately 10%. This rearrangement joins TRBV29-1 to TRBJ2-3; possibly TRBD2 for D (5 bases). The sequence was obtained from a man in his 70s with active or convalescent COVID-19. Sequencing input: peripheral blood. As DNA, the CDR3 is TGCAGCGTTGAAAAAGGGTCGAGGGCAGATACGCAGTATTTT. It specifies CSVEKGSRADTQYF.